The entry below describes one TCR beta chain. The target of this receptor is not known. This may arise from a read error, as a much more abundant clone is one base away. The final CDR3 position lacks the conserved phenylalanine or tryptophan, pointing to a likely read error. This entry is derived from a study of metastatic and nonmetastatic thyroid tumors (dated by TCRdb to 2018 to 2021). Background for the entire study: Repertoires were compared across peripheral blood and tumor or nodule tissue samples from malignant and benign thyroid patients.

The paper's findings and limits, for the study overall: In both blood and tumor samples, TCR beta diversity was reported to be significantly higher in malignant tumors than in benign nodules.

No patient had received any treatment before thyroid surgery. Using T-cell receptor beta sequencing, the researchers looked back retrospectively at clinical samples from patients, gathered between about 2012 and 2018. Library creation used PCR. The run used an Illumina HiSeq 4000. High-throughput sequencing was used to profile the CDR3 region of the TCR beta-chain in every patient. The authors' pipeline ran thus. The researchers built a classifier to tell apart papillary thyroid cancer patients with distant metastasis, based on CDR3 differences among clinicopathological groups. The Shannon index was used to assess repertoire diversity, and the Morisita-Horn index was used to assess tumor-blood repertoire similarity. The public reads were reprocessed in TCRdb via fastp at Q25 and MiXCR, keeping in-frame beta chains. The V and J calls were determined by TCRdb, not by the authors. The sample yields tens of thousands of clones; less than 20% were counted once. Clones ranked in the top ten supply approximately 9.8% of the sample.

The sequenced sample was tumor tissue. This TCR derives from a female donor with papillary thyroid cancer or a benign thyroid nodule (not recorded which). Some clones in this sample may be carry-over from other donors' samples.

The CDR3 amino acid sequence is: CSAGGRGTSYGYTS. The nucleotide sequence reads TGCAGTGCAGGGGGCCGGGGGACTTCCTATGGCTACACCTCC. The rearranged segments are TRBV20-1 and TRBJ1-2, and 7 junction bases match TRBD1. The germline V and J ends show losses of 6 bases and 4 bases respectively, and no gene match explains 11 bases of the junction. The CDR3 is 14 residues long, ends included. Only the CDR3 portion is preserved as DNA: 42 bases, with reading frame beginning at the first base. In the germline V gene (reference sequence), CDR1 corresponds to DFQATT and CDR2 to SNEGSKA.